A selection of T cell receptor beta chains follows, all from one sample in a study of T cell changes during pregnancy in multiple sclerosis. Clones were sequenced by immunoSEQ multiplex PCR, and TCRdb holds only the in-frame ones, with some missing. The top ten clones hold roughly 0.82% of a sample with 90,000 to 120,000 clones, 92% of them seen once. Sequences were derived from peripheral blood, sampled in the third trimester of pregnancy. These receptors originate from a female donor in good health, enrolled as a control in a pregnancy study. Both conserved end residues are part of each CDR3. D genes are given only for firm matches. Clone size, where shown, is once, few, many, or a class for clones that have expanded.

NA | TRBJ1-1 | NA | TRBV11-3 | TGTGCCAGCAGCTTAGGCACAGGAGAGGCCACTGAAGCTTTCTTT | CASSLGTGEATEAFF
NA | TRBJ1-5 | NA | TRBV10-3 | TGTGCCATTACAGGGTCGGGCAATCAGCCCCAGCATTTT | CAITGSGNQPQHF
TRBD1 | TRBJ2-1 | NA | TRBV5-4 | TGTGCCAGCAGCCGCCCCCAGGGGGCGCTCTACAATGAGCAGTTCTTC | CASSRPQGALYNEQFF
NA | TRBJ1-1 | once | TRBV6-5 | TGTGCCAGCAGCCGTGACAGGAGGTCTGAAGCTTTCTTT | CASSRDRRSEAFF
NA | TRBJ1-5 | NA | TRBV2 | TGTGCCAGCAGTAGCCACCTCAACAGACAGGTTCCGGCAACTAATCAGCCCCAGCATTTT | CASSSHLNRQVPATNQPQHF
NA | TRBJ1-2 | NA | TRBV9 | TGTGCCAGCAGTGCCGTTAGCTATGGCTACACCTTC | CASSAVSYGYTF
NA | TRBJ1-1 | NA | TRBV6-5 | TGTGCCAGCAGTTACATGGCGGGGATGAACACTGAAGCTTTCTTT | CASSYMAGMNTEAFF
NA | TRBJ1-1 | NA | TRBV10-3 | TGTGCCATCAGAGAGGTGTTTGGCGGGCGAAAGACTGAAGCTTTCTTT | CAIREVFGGRKTEAFF
TRBD1 | TRBJ2-7 | NA | TRBV6-5 | TGTGCCAGCAGCCCCGGACAGGGAGCCTACGAGCAGTACTTC | CASSPGQGAYEQYF
TRBD1 | TRBJ1-2 | NA | TRBV27 | TGTGCCAGCAGTTCGAGCCCACAGGGGGCAAGGCTTAACTATGGCTACACCTTC | CASSSSPQGARLNYGYTF
NA | TRBJ1-1 | NA | TRBV14 | TGTGCCAGCAGCCCCCTCGGAGGGAACACTGAAGCTTTCTTT | CASSPLGGNTEAFF
NA | TRBJ2-7 | NA | TRBV25-1 | TGTGCCAGCAGTGATCCCGGGTTCAGGGGTATGTACTTC | CASSDPGFRGMYF
TRBD1 | TRBJ1-1 | once | TRBV5-4 | TGTGCCAGCAGTCGTTCCGGGACAGGGAGAGGGGACACTGAAGCTTTCTTT | CASSRSGTGRGDTEAFF
NA | TRBJ1-1 | few | TRBV2 | TGTGCCAGCAGGGACAGTTCTGCTGAAGCTTTCTTT | CASRDSSAEAFF
TRBD1 | TRBJ1-6 | NA | TRBV18 | TGTGCCAGCTCACCGTCGACAGGGGGAGGAGATTCACCCCTCCACTTT | CASSPSTGGGDSPLHF
NA | TRBJ1-3 | NA | TRBV10-3 | TGTGCCATCAGTGAGTCGGTTTCCGCGGGCACCATATATTTT | CAISESVSAGTIYF
NA | TRBJ1-5 | NA | TRBV5-1 | TGCGCCAGCAGCGTGGACAGTAGCAATCAGCCCCAGCATTTT | CASSVDSSNQPQHF
NA | TRBJ2-3 | NA | TRBV5-5 | TGTGCCAGCAGCCTCTCTGCTAGGACAGATACGCAGTATTTT | CASSLSARTDTQYF
NA | TRBJ2-3 | NA | TRBV5-4 | TGTGCCAGCAGCCCCCGGGTGGCAGGCACAGATACGCAGTATTTT | CASSPRVAGTDTQYF
TRBD2 | TRBJ2-1 | NA | TRBV5-6 | TGTGCCAGCAGCTTAAGCGGGGGGGCTTCGGGGCAGTTCTTC | CASSLSGGASGQFF
NA | TRBJ1-3 | NA | TRBV5-5 | TGTGCCAGCAGCTCCGATCCGGTCCCCGGGTACACCATATATTTT | CASSSDPVPGYTIYF
TRBD1 | TRBJ2-7 | NA | TRBV5-1 | TGCGCCAGCAGCGGACAGGGGGCCAGAGCCTACGAGCAGTACTTC | CASSGQGARAYEQYF
TRBD1 | TRBJ1-3 | NA | TRBV10-3 | TGTGCCATCAGTGTTCGGGACAGCTCTGGAAACACCATATATTTT | CAISVRDSSGNTIYF
NA | TRBJ1-4 | NA | TRBV6-5 | TGTGCCAGCGGGGGGGGATATAATGAAAAACTGTTTTTT | CASGGGYNEKLFF
TRBD1 | TRBJ1-3 | NA | TRBV7-3 | TGTGCCAGCAGCTCAGGGGGGAACTCTGGAAACACCATATATTTT | CASSSGGNSGNTIYF
TRBD1 | TRBJ1-3 | NA | TRBV11-3 | TGTGCCAGCAGCGGGACAGACAACATCGGGGTTGGAAACACCATATATTTT | CASSGTDNIGVGNTIYF
NA | TRBJ1-5 | NA | TRBV13 | TGTGCCAGCAGCTTAGGACAGCTTAATCAGCCCCAGCATTTT | CASSLGQLNQPQHF
NA | TRBJ2-7 | NA | TRBV25-1 | TGTGCCAGCAAAGTAGTGAAGGCGGCAAGTTTC | CASKVVKAASF
NA | TRBJ1-3 | NA | TRBV6-5 | TGTGCCAGCAGTTACTGGCAGGGCTCTGGAAACACCATATATTTT | CASSYWQGSGNTIYF
NA | TRBJ1-3 | NA | TRBV19 | TGTGCCACCGAACAGGGCTCTGGAAACACCATATATTTT | CATEQGSGNTIYF
TRBD1 | TRBJ1-4 | NA | TRBV4-1 | TGCGCCAGCAGCCAGGACAGGGAGAGTGAAAAACTGTTTTTT | CASSQDRESEKLFF
NA | TRBJ1-1 | NA | TRBV21-1 | TGTGCCAGCCCGAAAAAAACACAGGGGGAGTCTGCTTTCTTT | CASPKKTQGESAFF
TRBD2 | TRBJ2-1 | NA | TRBV4-1 | TGCGCCAGCAGCCAAGACCAAAGGCGGGGGATCAATGAGCAGTTCTTC | CASSQDQRRGINEQFF
NA | TRBJ2-3 | few | TRBV11-2 | TGTGCCAGCAGCCCCTACAGGTTCCGCACAGATACGCAGTATTTT | CASSPYRFRTDTQYF
NA | TRBJ2-5 | NA | TRBV11-3 | TGTGCCAGCAGCTTGATGGAGGACCAAGAGACCCAGTACTTC | CASSLMEDQETQYF
NA | TRBJ2-5 | NA | TRBV4-2 | TGTGCCAGCAGCCCGGGACAAGCGCAAGAGACCCAGTACTTC | CASSPGQAQETQYF
TRBD1 | TRBJ1-1 | NA | TRBV5-1 | TGCGCCAGCAGCTTCACAGGGGCCAACACTGAAGCTTTCTTT | CASSFTGANTEAFF
NA | TRBJ1-1 | NA | TRBV7-3 | TGTGCCAGCAGCTTAAACCCCCAGGGATTCTTGAACACTGAAGCTTTCTTT | CASSLNPQGFLNTEAFF
NA | TRBJ2-7 | once | TRBV19 | TGTGCCAGTAGTACACAGAGCCGCGAGCAGTACTTC | CASSTQSREQYF
NA | TRBJ1-1 | NA | TRBV14 | TGTGCCAGCGGCCGGTTACAGGGAGGGGACACTGAAGCTTTCTTT | CASGRLQGGDTEAFF
NA | TRBJ1-2 | NA | TRBV6-5 | TGTGCCAGCAGTTCAACATGGGGCTACACCTTC | CASSSTWGYTF
TRBD2 | TRBJ2-3 | NA | TRBV7-2 | TGTGCCAGCAGCTTAGTAGGTAGCGGGGGGAACACAGATACGCAGTATTTT | CASSLVGSGGNTDTQYF
NA | TRBJ1-4 | NA | TRBV5-5 | TGTGCCAGCAGCTACTACGGTCTGGAAGAGGAAAAACTGTTTTTT | CASSYYGLEEEKLFF
NA | TRBJ2-3 | NA | TRBV6-5 | TGTGCCAGCAGTTCTTCTAGCACAGATACGCAGTATTTT | CASSSSSTDTQYF
NA | TRBJ2-2 | NA | TRBV29-1 | TGCAGCGCCTCCAGGGGTACGAACACCGGGGAGCTGTTTTTT | CSASRGTNTGELFF
TRBD1 | TRBJ2-7 | NA | TRBV6-6 | TGTGCCAGCAGTTACCCGGACAGGGAGGTAACCTACGAGCAGTACTTC | CASSYPDREVTYEQYF
TRBD2 | TRBJ2-1 | NA | TRBV7-3 | TGTGCCAGCAGCGTAACTAGCGGGGGGTACAATGAGCAGTTCTTC | CASSVTSGGYNEQFF
TRBD1 | TRBJ2-6 | NA | TRBV5-1 | TGCGCCAGCAGCTTGGGACAGGGTACCTCTGGGGCCAACGTCCTGACTTTC | CASSLGQGTSGANVLTF
TRBD2 | TRBJ2-3 | NA | TRBV6-4 | TGTGCCAGCAGTGAGAGGGCTAGCGGGGGCACAGATACGCAGTATTTT | CASSERASGGTDTQYF
NA | TRBJ1-1 | NA | TRBV18 | TGTGCCAGCTCACCGAGGCGCCCCTATGAAGCTTTCTTT | CASSPRRPYEAFF
NA | TRBJ2-7 | NA | TRBV9 | TGTGCCAGCAGCGTAGCTCTATGGGGGGACGACGAGCAGTACTTC | CASSVALWGDDEQYF
NA | TRBJ2-6 | NA | TRBV9 | TGTGCCAGCAGCGATCCAGGGTCTGGGGCCAACGTCCTGACTTTC | CASSDPGSGANVLTF
NA | TRBJ2-7 | once | TRBV18 | TGTGCCAGCTCACCAAAAGTTAGCTCCTACGAGCAGTACTTC | CASSPKVSSYEQYF